These T cell receptor beta chains were read from a single sample in a study of T-cell reconstitution after alpha-beta-depleted transplantation in children. TCRdb recomputed calls from the PCR reads with MiXCR, one row per CDR3 protein. The sample lists approximately 150,000 distinct CDR3 sequences, 8.8% occurring once. Here the sequenced sample was PBMCs, mostly from graft donor cells, taken 180 days after TCRalphabeta/CD19-depleted stem cell transplant. The receptors were gathered from a female patient between 2 and 10 years old who had a stem cell transplant for congenital amegakaryocytic thrombocytopenia, so the T cells may come from the graft donor. CDR3s include the opening cysteine and the closing phenylalanine or tryptophan. The order of the fields is D gene, J gene, V gene, clone size, CDR3 protein, CDR3 DNA. A D gene is named only where the DNA matches it firmly. Rows give clone size only sometimes, using once, few, many, or a class for an expanded clone.

d_gene: .; j_gene: TRBJ2-7; v_gene: TRBV20-1; abundance: .; CDR3aa: CSANVAGRYEQYF; CDR3nt: TGCAGTGCAAACGTGGCAGGGCGCTACGAGCAGTACTTC
d_gene: TRBD1; j_gene: TRBJ2-5; v_gene: TRBV20-1; abundance: many; CDR3aa: CSALRGRETQYF; CDR3nt: TGCAGTGCGCTCAGGGGGCGAGAGACCCAGTACTTC
d_gene: .; j_gene: TRBJ1-2; v_gene: TRBV6-5; abundance: .; CDR3aa: CASSGAGYGYTF; CDR3nt: TGTGCCAGCAGTGGGGCCGGCTATGGCTACACCTTC
d_gene: TRBD2; j_gene: TRBJ2-1; v_gene: TRBV19; abundance: few; CDR3aa: CASSLPTTSDFNEQFF; CDR3nt: TGTGCCAGTAGTCTCCCGACGACTAGCGACTTCAATGAGCAGTTCTTC
d_gene: .; j_gene: TRBJ2-1; v_gene: TRBV12-3/TRBV12-4; abundance: .; CDR3aa: CASSARSNDEQFF; CDR3nt: TGTGCCAGCAGCGCCCGGAGTAATGATGAGCAGTTCTTC
d_gene: .; j_gene: TRBJ2-3; v_gene: TRBV6-5; abundance: many; CDR3aa: CASSWTTPRDTQYF; CDR3nt: TGTGCCAGCAGTTGGACTACCCCGCGGGATACGCAGTATTTT
d_gene: TRBD1; j_gene: TRBJ2-2; v_gene: TRBV15; abundance: many; CDR3aa: CATRVDRAGELFF; CDR3nt: TGTGCCACCAGAGTGGACAGGGCCGGGGAGCTGTTTTTT
d_gene: .; j_gene: TRBJ2-7; v_gene: TRBV12-3/TRBV12-4; abundance: many; CDR3aa: CASSLFPGTYEQYF; CDR3nt: TGTGCCAGCAGTTTGTTCCCAGGGACCTACGAGCAGTACTTC
d_gene: .; j_gene: TRBJ1-2; v_gene: TRBV12-3/TRBV12-4; abundance: .; CDR3aa: CASSPLKTVWSGYTF; CDR3nt: TGTGCCAGCAGTCCCTTAAAGACAGTTTGGAGCGGCTACACCTTC
d_gene: .; j_gene: TRBJ2-7; v_gene: TRBV20-1; abundance: .; CDR3aa: CSAKWDGDEQYF; CDR3nt: TGCAGTGCCAAGTGGGACGGGGACGAGCAGTACTTC
d_gene: .; j_gene: TRBJ1-1; v_gene: TRBV29-1; abundance: many; CDR3aa: CSVDDGLGTEAFF; CDR3nt: TGCAGCGTAGATGACGGGCTGGGTACTGAAGCTTTCTTT
d_gene: .; j_gene: TRBJ2-5; v_gene: TRBV5-1; abundance: many; CDR3aa: CASSLEWGRETQYF; CDR3nt: TGCGCCAGCAGCTTGGAATGGGGGCGAGAGACCCAGTACTTC
d_gene: .; j_gene: TRBJ2-3; v_gene: TRBV10-3; abundance: few; CDR3aa: CAISESRSVGTDTQYF; CDR3nt: TGTGCCATCAGTGAGTCCCGGAGTGTGGGCACAGATACGCAGTATTTT
d_gene: TRBD2; j_gene: TRBJ2-7; v_gene: TRBV12-3/TRBV12-4; abundance: .; CDR3aa: CASSSGLAGGYEQYF; CDR3nt: TGTGCCAGCAGTTCAGGATTAGCGGGGGGCTACGAGCAGTACTTC
d_gene: .; j_gene: TRBJ2-1; v_gene: TRBV29-1; abundance: many; CDR3aa: CSVEGGEKLFSSYNEQFF; CDR3nt: TGCAGCGTTGAGGGGGGCGAAAAGCTCTTTAGCTCCTACAATGAGCAGTTCTTC
d_gene: .; j_gene: TRBJ2-4; v_gene: TRBV11-1; abundance: many; CDR3aa: CASSLVLVGKALGENIQYF; CDR3nt: TGTGCCAGCAGCTTAGTATTGGTTGGGAAGGCCCTGGGGGAAAACATTCAGTACTTC
d_gene: .; j_gene: TRBJ2-3; v_gene: TRBV29-1; abundance: many; CDR3aa: CSVVGAATDTQYF; CDR3nt: TGCAGCGTTGTTGGGGCGGCGACAGATACGCAGTATTTT
d_gene: .; j_gene: TRBJ1-5; v_gene: TRBV27; abundance: .; CDR3aa: CASSFVGRPQHF; CDR3nt: TGTGCCAGCAGTTTCGTAGGCAGGCCCCAGCATTTT
d_gene: TRBD1; j_gene: TRBJ1-4; v_gene: TRBV12-3/TRBV12-4; abundance: many; CDR3aa: CASSWGQGLDEKLFF; CDR3nt: TGTGCCAGCAGCTGGGGACAGGGCTTGGATGAAAAACTGTTTTTT
d_gene: TRBD2; j_gene: TRBJ2-7; v_gene: TRBV20-1; abundance: few; CDR3aa: CSARVDGTSGGRYEQYF; CDR3nt: TGCAGTGCTAGAGTCGACGGGACTAGCGGGGGCCGCTACGAGCAGTACTTC
d_gene: TRBD1; j_gene: TRBJ2-5; v_gene: TRBV24-1; abundance: .; CDR3aa: CATSDIGTGQETQYF; CDR3nt: TGTGCCACCAGTGACATCGGGACAGGACAAGAGACCCAGTACTTC
d_gene: .; j_gene: TRBJ1-5; v_gene: TRBV5-8; abundance: .; CDR3aa: CASSLAMQLGQPQHF; CDR3nt: TGTGCCAGCAGCTTGGCTATGCAGTTGGGACAGCCCCAGCATTTT
d_gene: .; j_gene: TRBJ1-2; v_gene: TRBV20-1; abundance: .; CDR3aa: CSARDYWDNYGYTF; CDR3nt: TGCAGTGCTAGAGATTACTGGGACAACTATGGCTACACCTTC
d_gene: .; j_gene: TRBJ2-3; v_gene: TRBV20-1; abundance: .; CDR3aa: CSAREFPDTQYF; CDR3nt: TGCAGTGCTAGAGAATTCCCAGATACGCAGTATTTT
d_gene: TRBD1; j_gene: TRBJ2-3; v_gene: TRBV15; abundance: many; CDR3aa: CATSLLDRGGHTQYF; CDR3nt: TGTGCCACCAGCTTACTGGACAGGGGCGGTCATACGCAGTATTTT
d_gene: .; j_gene: TRBJ2-1; v_gene: TRBV20-1; abundance: .; CDR3aa: CSAARYPNEQFF; CDR3nt: TGCAGTGCAGCCCGGTATCCGAATGAGCAGTTCTTC
d_gene: .; j_gene: TRBJ1-3; v_gene: TRBV7-9; abundance: few; CDR3aa: CASSAGSLSGNTIYF; CDR3nt: TGTGCCAGCAGCGCCGGGAGCCTCTCTGGAAACACCATATATTTT
d_gene: TRBD2; j_gene: TRBJ2-3; v_gene: TRBV7-3; abundance: medium-sized; CDR3aa: CASSPQAGGGTDTQYF; CDR3nt: TGTGCCAGCAGCCCACAAGCGGGAGGTGGCACAGATACGCAGTATTTT
d_gene: .; j_gene: TRBJ2-7; v_gene: TRBV28; abundance: .; CDR3aa: CASSAYRDALSYEQYF; CDR3nt: TGTGCCAGCAGTGCTTACCGGGACGCCCTCTCCTACGAGCAGTACTTC
d_gene: .; j_gene: TRBJ2-1; v_gene: TRBV10-3; abundance: few; CDR3aa: CAISESRARGINEQFF; CDR3nt: TGTGCCATCAGTGAGTCCCGGGCCCGAGGCATCAATGAGCAGTTCTTC
d_gene: TRBD1; j_gene: TRBJ2-7; v_gene: TRBV5-1; abundance: few; CDR3aa: CASRLQGVNYEQYF; CDR3nt: TGCGCCAGCAGGCTTCAGGGGGTGAACTACGAGCAGTACTTC
d_gene: TRBD2; j_gene: TRBJ2-3; v_gene: TRBV13; abundance: few; CDR3aa: CASSYARPTSGRASGRKDTQYF; CDR3nt: TGTGCCAGCAGCTACGCTCGTCCGACCAGCGGGAGGGCCTCAGGCCGGAAAGATACGCAGTATTTT
d_gene: .; j_gene: TRBJ2-1; v_gene: TRBV12-3/TRBV12-4; abundance: many; CDR3aa: CASSWDTMRVHEQFF; CDR3nt: TGTGCCAGCAGCTGGGACACCATGAGGGTCCATGAGCAGTTCTTC
d_gene: TRBD1; j_gene: TRBJ1-4; v_gene: TRBV29-1; abundance: few; CDR3aa: CSAPGQGGEKLFF; CDR3nt: TGCAGCGCTCCGGGACAGGGAGGGGAAAAACTGTTTTTT
d_gene: TRBD2; j_gene: TRBJ2-3; v_gene: TRBV3-1; abundance: many; CDR3aa: CASSPQTSGGRGTDTQYF; CDR3nt: TGTGCCAGCAGCCCTCAGACTAGCGGGGGGCGTGGGACAGATACGCAGTATTTT
d_gene: .; j_gene: TRBJ2-1; v_gene: TRBV15; abundance: .; CDR3aa: CATSLGQSSYNEQFF; CDR3nt: TGTGCCACCTCACTAGGACAGAGCTCCTACAATGAGCAGTTCTTC
d_gene: .; j_gene: TRBJ1-3; v_gene: TRBV20-1; abundance: many; CDR3aa: CSAKDPGSGNTIYF; CDR3nt: TGCAGTGCTAAGGACCCAGGATCTGGAAACACCATATATTTT
d_gene: .; j_gene: TRBJ1-5; v_gene: TRBV20-1; abundance: few; CDR3aa: CSARKGRGNQPQHF; CDR3nt: TGCAGTGCTAGAAAGGGAAGGGGCAATCAGCCCCAGCATTTT
d_gene: TRBD1; j_gene: TRBJ2-2; v_gene: TRBV20-1; abundance: many; CDR3aa: CSAPPQAGGWTGELFF; CDR3nt: TGCAGTGCTCCACCCCAGGCAGGGGGATGGACCGGGGAGCTGTTTTTT
d_gene: .; j_gene: TRBJ1-5; v_gene: TRBV7-9; abundance: few; CDR3aa: CASSLAGARRQPQHF; CDR3nt: TGTGCCAGCAGCTTAGCGGGGGCGCGCCGTCAGCCCCAGCATTTT
d_gene: .; j_gene: TRBJ2-3; v_gene: TRBV28; abundance: many; CDR3aa: CASSLPGGLTDTQYF; CDR3nt: TGTGCCAGCAGCCTTCCAGGGGGACTCACAGATACGCAGTATTTT
d_gene: .; j_gene: TRBJ1-2; v_gene: TRBV18; abundance: .; CDR3aa: CASSSELSNYGYTF; CDR3nt: TGTGCCAGCTCATCTGAGCTTTCTAACTATGGCTACACCTTC
d_gene: .; j_gene: TRBJ1-1; v_gene: TRBV5-1; abundance: many; CDR3aa: CASSFTANTEAFF; CDR3nt: TGCGCCAGCAGCTTTACAGCGAACACTGAAGCTTTCTTT
d_gene: TRBD2; j_gene: TRBJ2-3; v_gene: TRBV28; abundance: many; CDR3aa: CASSLPLAGEPGTDTQYF; CDR3nt: TGTGCCAGCAGTCTTCCCCTAGCGGGAGAACCGGGCACAGATACGCAGTATTTT
d_gene: .; j_gene: TRBJ2-4; v_gene: TRBV12-3/TRBV12-4; abundance: many; CDR3aa: CASSNTGSAAKNIQYF; CDR3nt: TGTGCCAGCAGTAATACAGGGAGCGCGGCCAAAAACATTCAGTACTTC
d_gene: TRBD1; j_gene: TRBJ2-4; v_gene: TRBV12-3/TRBV12-4; abundance: many; CDR3aa: CASRRQGVGKNIQYF; CDR3nt: TGTGCCAGCAGAAGACAGGGGGTGGGCAAAAACATTCAGTACTTC
d_gene: TRBD2; j_gene: TRBJ2-1; v_gene: TRBV30; abundance: few; CDR3aa: CAWTSGTYNEQFF; CDR3nt: TGTGCCTGGACTAGCGGGACCTACAATGAGCAGTTCTTC
d_gene: TRBD2; j_gene: TRBJ2-5; v_gene: TRBV20-1; abundance: many; CDR3aa: CSVRGLAGETQYF; CDR3nt: TGCAGTGTTCGGGGACTAGCGGGAGAGACCCAGTACTTC
d_gene: .; j_gene: TRBJ1-2; v_gene: TRBV28; abundance: few; CDR3aa: CASVTGRGGYTF; CDR3nt: TGTGCCAGCGTGACTGGTCGAGGAGGCTACACCTTC
d_gene: .; j_gene: TRBJ1-3; v_gene: TRBV20-1; abundance: many; CDR3aa: CSAEGEGRNTIYF; CDR3nt: TGCAGTGCGGAGGGGGAGGGACGGAACACCATATATTTT
d_gene: .; j_gene: TRBJ2-2; v_gene: TRBV24-1; abundance: many; CDR3aa: CATSDLPDNTGELFF; CDR3nt: TGTGCCACCAGTGATTTGCCAGACAACACCGGGGAGCTGTTTTTT
d_gene: TRBD1; j_gene: TRBJ2-2; v_gene: TRBV20-1; abundance: many; CDR3aa: CSARETGTNTGELFF; CDR3nt: TGCAGTGCTAGAGAGACAGGGACGAACACCGGGGAGCTGTTTTTT